These 28 T cell receptor beta chains originate from one sample sequenced in a study of blood T cell repertoires in COVID-19. TCRdb's copy holds only in-frame clones and misses some; the assay was immunoSEQ multiplex PCR. The sample shows 200,000 to 300,000 clones, roughly 86% of them seen only once. The sample was peripheral blood. The receptors here all came from an older woman with COVID-19, enrolled during active disease.

This chain joins TRBV19 and TRBJ1-4, with 8 nucleotides matching TRBD1. This CDR3 spans 14 amino acids. V lost 5 bases, J lost 8 bases, and 7 bases stayed unmatched. The germline CDR1 and CDR2 sequences are LNHDA and SQIVND (reference sequence). CDR3 in amino acids: CASSPGQGQEKLFF. CDR3 DNA: TGTGCCAGTAGTCCTGGACAGGGACAAGAAAAACTGTTTTTT.

The chain joins TRBV9 to TRBJ2-3; D unclear. V was shortened by 4 bases and J by 0 bases, with 6 bases between the two germline ends. The CDR3 spans 13 residues. CDR1 SGDLS and CDR2 YYNGEE come from the germline V gene. This chain's CDR3 is CASSPTSTDTQYF. The CDR3 coding sequence is TGTGCCAGCAGCCCCACTAGCACAGATACGCAGTATTTT.

J is TRBJ2-6 and V is TRBV9; D call uncertain. Trimming pared 1 base from V and 1 base from J, leaving 12 bases between. This CDR3 is built from 17 residues. Germline lookup yields CDR1 SGDLS and CDR2 YYNGEE. The CDR3 bases are TGTGCCAGCAGCGTATATCCCCTCCCTTCTGGGGCCAACGTCCTGACTTTC. This encodes CASSVYPLPSGANVLTF.

The chain couples TRBV15 to TRBJ2-1, with D hard to call. Germline V gene sequence: CDR1 LNHNV, CDR2 YYDKDF (reference sequence). Trimming removed 1 base at V and 7 bases at J, with 5 bases between. The CDR3 contains 12 residues. The CDR3 DNA reads TGTGCCACCAGCAGAGGCCTAAATGAGCAGTTCTTC. Amino acid sequence: CATSRGLNEQFF.

The gene calls are TRBV23-1 and TRBJ2-2; 9 bases align to TRBD1. TRBV23-1 belongs to the ORF category, with a function that is uncertain. V shed 2 bases, J shed 5 bases, and the junction held 9 bases outside the gene matches. The CDR3 totals 17 residues. In DNA, the CDR3 is TGCGCCAGCAGTCAACTATGGGACAGGGTAAGGACCGGGGAGCTGTTTTTT. This encodes CASSQLWDRVRTGELFF.

This sequence joins TRBV28 and TRBJ2-7; 8 bases line up with TRBD2. V dropped 3 bases and J dropped 2; count of bases not matched to a gene: 9. Germline V gene lookup returns CDR1 MDHEN and CDR2 SYDVKM. The CDR3 runs 16 residues. The DNA of the CDR3 is TGTGCCAGCAGTTTTGGGACGGGGGGGCGAGCCTACGAGCAGTACTTC. This codes for CASSFGTGGRAYEQYF.

The J gene is TRBJ2-7, the V gene TRBV5-1; D remains ambiguous. CDR1 is SGHRS, CDR2 YFSETQ, per germline. The CDR3 extends over 13 amino acids. V shed 2 bases and J shed 6 bases, with 12 bases lying between them. The CDR3 reads CASSLDGAREQYF. The DNA of the CDR3 is TGCGCCAGCAGCTTAGATGGAGCTCGCGAGCAGTACTTC.

The chain links TRBV27 to TRBJ1-2, with TRBD1 identical over 9 bases. Germline CDR1 reads MNHEY; CDR2 reads SMNVEV (reference sequence). V dropped 5 bases and J dropped 8; count of bases not matched to a gene: 6. CDR3 length equals 13 residues. The CDR3 sequence is CASSRDRVRGYTF. The CDR3 DNA sequence: TGTGCCAGCAGTCGGGACAGGGTTCGGGGCTACACCTTC.

This rearrangement joins TRBV27 to TRBJ1-5, with D possibly TRBD1 on 6 matching bases. The CDR3 length is 14 residues. Deletions cut 6 bases from V and 5 bases from J, with 14 bases between. Germline CDR1 and CDR2: MNHEY and SMNVEV (reference sequence). In DNA, the CDR3 is TGTGCCAGCAGAAGGACAGTATTCTATCAGCCCCAGCATTTT. This encodes CASRRTVFYQPQHF.

V and J are TRBV3-1 (or the pseudogene TRBV3-2) and TRBJ1-2, with TRBD1 matching over 8 bases. With V trimmed by 2 bases and J by 5 bases, 4 bases remained unmatched. The length of the CDR3 is 14 residues. Germline V lookup: CDR1 LGHDT, CDR2 YNNKEL (reference sequence). The CDR3 reads CASSQPDREYGYTF. Here the CDR3 DNA reads TGTGCCAGCAGCCAACCGGACAGGGAGTATGGCTACACCTTC.

This chain joins TRBV18 and TRBJ1-1; the match to TRBD1 covers 8 bases. CDR3 size: 14 residues. Germline CDR1 and CDR2: KGHSH and LQKENI. V shed 3 bases, J shed 5 bases, and the junction held 5 bases outside the gene matches. This CDR3 is CASSPRTGWTEAFF. CDR3 nucleotides: TGTGCCAGCTCACCCCGGACAGGGTGGACTGAAGCTTTCTTT. Full variable domain (missing parts from reference TRBV18 and TRBJ1-1): NAGVMQNPRHLVRRRGQEARLRCSPMKGHSHVYWYRQLPEEGLKFMVYLQKENIIDESGMPKERFSAEFPKEGPSILRIQQVVRGDSAAYFCASSPRTGWTEAFFGQGTRLTVV.

V usage is TRBV6-4 and J usage is TRBJ1-6, with a possible D match to TRBD1 (5 bases). There are 17 residues in the CDR3. From germline, CDR1 is MRHNA and CDR2 SNTAGT. The V gene lost 7 bases and the J gene lost 4 bases, with 20 bases spanning the gap. In DNA, the CDR3 is TGTGCCAGCACCCCTAGGTGGGGGGGACCATATAATTCACCCCTCCACTTT. It specifies CASTPRWGGPYNSPLHF.

About this clone: This same CDR3 is encoded by further DNA sequences in the sample. The chain has TRBV19 and TRBJ2-7; TRBD2 agrees at 10 bases. This CDR3 is built from 15 residues. J gave up 1 base and V 4 bases, and 4 bases lay outside the gene matches. From germline, CDR1 is LNHDA and CDR2 SQIVND (reference sequence). The CDR3 nucleotides are TGTGCCAGTAGTAGCCTAGCGGGAGCATCCTACGAGCAGTACTTC. Amino acid sequence: CASSSLAGASYEQYF.

This chain uses TRBV3-1 (or the pseudogene TRBV3-2) with TRBJ2-5; the D gene is possibly TRBD1 (6 bases). V was trimmed by 3 bases and J by 0 bases, leaving 8 bases between them. The CDR3 has 14 residues. CDR1 and CDR2 from the germline V gene are LGHDT and YNNKEL (reference sequence). CDR3 residues: CASSHGQYQETQYF. The DNA of the CDR3 is TGTGCCAGCAGCCATGGACAGTACCAAGAGACCCAGTACTTC.

This clone showed up just once. The chain is built from TRBV27 and TRBJ2-2; TRBD2 might be the D (6 bases). The CDR3 covers 16 residues. Germline V lookup: CDR1 MNHEY, CDR2 SMNVEV (reference sequence). V was cut by 6 bases and J by 4 bases, with 18 bases left in between. CDR3 bases: TGTGCCAGCAGCCCCCCCGTGGGAGGTGGCACCGGGGAGCTGTTTTTT. Protein: CASSPPVGGGTGELFF.

The sample holds one count of this clone. The rearrangement joins TRBV7-3 to TRBJ2-5; tentative D call: TRBD1 (6 bases). Germline-derived CDR1 and CDR2 are SGHTA and FQGTGA. The germline V and J ends were trimmed by 1 base and 5 bases, with 11 bases remaining between them. This CDR3 spans 14 amino acids. DNA for the CDR3: TGTGCCAGCAGCTTAAGATCCAGGGGCGAGACCCAGTACTTC. Its translation: CASSLRSRGETQYF.

The chain carries TRBV7-3 and TRBJ2-2; perhaps TRBD2 as D (5 bases). Trimming cost V 2 bases and J 6 bases, with 10 bases left between them. The CDR3 runs 14 residues. Germline CDR1 is SGHTA and CDR2 is FQGTGA. The CDR3 DNA reads as TGTGCCAGCAGCTTAGTAGGGAGCGCCGGGGAGCTGTTTTTT. Amino acids: CASSLVGSAGELFF.

The chain carries TRBV9 and TRBJ2-5, with a tentative D call TRBD2 (5 bases). The CDR3 runs to 14 residues. Per germline, CDR1 SGDLS and CDR2 YYNGEE. V was cut by 0 bases and J by 5 bases, with 11 bases left in between. The CDR3 here is CASSVGDGKETQYF. In DNA form, the CDR3 reads TGTGCCAGCAGCGTAGGTGACGGGAAGGAGACCCAGTACTTC.

The chain carries TRBV20-1 and TRBJ1-2; D is unclear. Germline CDR1 is DFQATT and CDR2 is SNEGSKA (reference sequence). The CDR3 is made up of 13 amino acids. V was shortened by 3 bases and J by 4 bases, with 12 bases between the two germline ends. The CDR3 sequence: CSASYSDAYGYTF. The CDR3 DNA sequence: TGCAGTGCTAGTTACAGTGATGCCTATGGCTACACCTTC.

The rearrangement joins TRBV23-1 to TRBJ1-2, with D possibly TRBD1 on 5 matching bases. TRBV23-1 belongs to the ORF category, with a function that is uncertain. The V end was cut by 4 bases, the J end by 6 bases, with 18 bases between. This CDR3 has 15 amino acids. CDR3 in DNA: TGCGCCAGCAGTCCCCGGCCAGGGAAGGGTAATGGCTACACCTTC. It is translated as CASSPRPGKGNGYTF.

In its sample, this clone was seen a few times. The V and J genes are TRBV6-2 or TRBV6-3 and TRBJ1-5, with TRBD1 matching over 12 bases. Germline V lookup: CDR1 MNHEY, CDR2 SVGEGT. The CDR3 extends over 18 amino acids. After removal of 2 bases from V and 6 bases from J, the junction contained 11 bases not matched to a gene. CDR3 sequence reads: CASSYPPGQGARGQPQHF. CDR3 in DNA: TGTGCCAGCAGTTACCCTCCGGGACAGGGGGCGCGGGGTCAGCCCCAGCATTTT.

The chain uses TRBV6-5 and TRBJ1-2, with D maybe TRBD1 (6 bases). CDR1 and CDR2 (germline): MNHEY, SVGAGI. The CDR3 sequence is 13 residues long. Trimming took 7 bases from V and 3 from J, leaving 12 bases between them. This chain's CDR3 is CASTMAGDYGYTF. In DNA form, the CDR3 reads TGTGCCAGCACAATGGCAGGGGACTATGGCTACACCTTC.

The V call is TRBV29-1, the J call TRBJ1-2; D unresolved. The germline V and J ends were trimmed by 6 bases and 0 bases, with 8 bases remaining between them. The CDR3 length is 12 residues. From germline, CDR1 is SQVTM and CDR2 ANQGSEA. The CDR3 protein is CSVRAANYGYTF. For the CDR3, the DNA is TGCAGCGTGCGGGCTGCTAACTATGGCTACACCTTC.

The J gene is TRBJ2-7, the V gene TRBV4-3; D uncertain. The CDR3 totals 16 residues. In germline, CDR1 is LGHNA, CDR2 YSLEER. V was pared by 6 bases and J by 2 bases, with 20 bases between. The CDR3 is CASRMSKQPIPYEQYF. The CDR3 nucleotides read TGCGCCAGCAGGATGTCGAAACAGCCTATTCCCTACGAGCAGTACTTC.

The rearrangement uses TRBV3-1 (or the pseudogene TRBV3-2) and TRBJ2-7; 7 bases line up with TRBD2. Trimming cost V 8 bases and J 0 bases; bases outside gene matches: 7. Germline assignment: CDR1 LGHDT and CDR2 YNNKEL (reference sequence). CDR3 length: 14 residues. CDR3 sequence: CASALAGSSYEQYF. CDR3 nucleotide sequence: TGTGCCAGCGCGTTAGCGGGTAGCTCCTACGAGCAGTACTTC.

The chain couples TRBV9 to TRBJ2-7; 9 bases align to TRBD1. V lost 3 bases, J lost 3 bases, and 16 bases stayed unmatched. Looked up from germline, CDR1 is SGDLS and CDR2 is YYNGEE. This CDR3 is 18 amino acids long. The CDR3 sequence is CASSGRDREGGGLYEQYF. CDR3 nucleotide sequence: TGTGCCAGCAGCGGACGGGACAGGGAAGGAGGGGGCCTCTACGAGCAGTACTTC.

The chain carries TRBV10-3 and TRBJ1-1; 7 bases align to TRBD1. V gave up 6 bases and J gave up 5 bases; unmatched junction bases: 12. This CDR3 region has 15 residues. Per the germline V gene, CDR1 is ENHRY and CDR2 is SYGVKD. CDR3 DNA: TGTGCCATCAGCCCCAGACAGGGAACGGGGACTGAAGCTTTCTTT. Protein product: CAISPRQGTGTEAFF.

With regard to this clone: Its ends do not fully match the called genes, so a read error is possible. This rearrangement joins TRBV7-2 to TRBJ2-7; TRBD2 matches 11 bases. Germline V gene lookup returns CDR1 SGHTA and CDR2 FQGNSA. The CDR3 loop spans 12 amino acids. This CDR3 reads CASSISGRAIHF. For the CDR3, the DNA is TGTGCCAGCAGCATTAGCGGGAGGGCCATTCACTTC.